This TCR beta chain was found in a study of T cells in Graves' hyperthyroidism and ophthalmopathy. Whole-study context: Blood from the periphery was taken at initial diagnosis, before any treatment.

The V gene's germline CDR1 is MNHNS and CDR2 SASEGT. The CDR3 runs 14 residues. Between the trimmed V and J ends, which lost 4 bases and 4 bases, there was a span of 13 bases. Template material for amplifying TCR beta CDR3 regions consisted of RNA transcripts. A set of HTBI primers served as the primers for a first-round RT-PCR of the TCR CDR3. A single record per CDR3 protein comes from TCRdb applying MiXCR to the multiplex PCR reads. The profile shows some 180,000 distinct CDR3 sequences, about a sixth of them singletons. Patients aged 18 to 65 had newly diagnosed hyperthyroidism lasting under 2 months. More than 9.5 ml fresh peripheral blood yielded the PBMCs. Whole-study results and caveats: Through a model of 13 V-J features, ophthalmopathy was separated from stable hyperthyroidism.

A note on this clonotype: Its antigen is still unknown.

This receptor was obtained from a woman aged 45-65 years with Graves' hyperthyroidism. The sample consisted of blood. This chain uses TRBV6-1 with TRBJ1-2; TRBD1 might be the D (6 bases). Here the CDR3 DNA reads TGTGCCAGCAGTGCGGCAGGGGTTGGCTATGGCTACACCTTC. Amino acid sequence: CASSAAGVGYGYTF.